This entry features one T cell receptor (beta chain) sequence. Trimming cost V 2 bases and J 0 bases, with 12 bases left between them. Per the germline V gene, CDR1 is MGHRA and CDR2 is YSYEKL. This CDR3 has 16 residues. This sample was taken from a study of OX40 agonist ivuxolimab in advanced cancers. Libraries were prepared by immunoSEQ multiplex PCR; TCRdb keeps only in-frame clonotypes and omits some of them. The table shows 50,000 to 80,000 clones, with under 95% occurring only once. Autoimmune disease history or systemic immunosuppression meant exclusion. Baseline, cycle 4 day 1, and cycle 7 day 1 were the blood sampling points.

The receptor comes from an adult with an advanced solid tumor such as melanoma, head and neck, liver or kidney cancer. The sequences come from CD4+ or CD8+ T cells sorted from blood, collected in a trial of the OX40 agonist ivuxolimab. The J gene is TRBJ2-3, the V gene TRBV4-1; maybe TRBD1 (6 bases). This CDR3 reads CASSQRATGSTDTQYF. CDR3 sequence (DNA): TGCGCCAGCAGCCAACGGGCGACAGGTAGCACAGATACGCAGTATTTT.